This TCR beta chain is drawn from a study of cytomegalovirus exposure and HLA in healthy donors. Study-level information: As an earlier analysis found, 150 million to 200 million T cells yielded around 110 million unique TCR beta sequences.

Points on this clone: Its antigen is still unknown.

PCR amplification relied on 60 Vbeta primers (plus 13 Jbeta primers). Per the original data handling: In a later analysis, roughly 11 million of around 75 million unique beta chains occurred in at least two donors. Clones were read by immunoSEQ multiplex PCR, and TCRdb kept only the in-frame ones, dropping some. V, J and clone size are taken as reported in that table, and D and trimming were inferred from the DNA itself. The data hold 150,000 to 200,000 clones, with around 83% observed a single time. Germline V gives CDR1 MNHEY, CDR2 SVGAGI. V was cut by 3 bases and J by 0 bases, with 12 bases left in between. This CDR3 contains 15 residues. Study-wide points: According to a later analysis, most TCR beta chains associated with CMV appeared HLA-restricted.

The receptor was isolated from a middle-aged woman in good health and CMV-seronegative. The rearrangement uses TRBV6-5 and TRBJ2-7, with D perhaps TRBD1 (5 bases). Sequencing was performed on PBMCs. CDR3 in DNA: TGTGCCAGCAGTTATGACAGACTTCACTCCTACGAGCAGTACTTC. Its translation: CASSYDRLHSYEQYF.